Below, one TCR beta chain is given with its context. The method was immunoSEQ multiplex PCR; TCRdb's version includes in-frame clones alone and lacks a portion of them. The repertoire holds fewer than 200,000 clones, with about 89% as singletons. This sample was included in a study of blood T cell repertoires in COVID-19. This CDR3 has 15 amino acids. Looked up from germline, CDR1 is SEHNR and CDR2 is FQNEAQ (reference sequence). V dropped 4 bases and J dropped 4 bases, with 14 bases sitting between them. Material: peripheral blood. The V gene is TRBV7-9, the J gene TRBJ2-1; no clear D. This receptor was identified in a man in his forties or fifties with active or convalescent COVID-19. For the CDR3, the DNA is TGTGCCAGCAGCTCCAGAGGCGACCCATACAATGAGCAGTTCTTC. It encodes CASSSRGDPYNEQFF. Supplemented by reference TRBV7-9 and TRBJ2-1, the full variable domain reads DTGVSQNPRHKITKRGQNVTFRCDPISEHNRLYWYRQTLGQGPEFLTYFQNEAQLEKSRLLSDRFSAERPKGSFSTLEIQRTEQGDSAMYLCASSSRGDPYNEQFFGPGTRLTVL.